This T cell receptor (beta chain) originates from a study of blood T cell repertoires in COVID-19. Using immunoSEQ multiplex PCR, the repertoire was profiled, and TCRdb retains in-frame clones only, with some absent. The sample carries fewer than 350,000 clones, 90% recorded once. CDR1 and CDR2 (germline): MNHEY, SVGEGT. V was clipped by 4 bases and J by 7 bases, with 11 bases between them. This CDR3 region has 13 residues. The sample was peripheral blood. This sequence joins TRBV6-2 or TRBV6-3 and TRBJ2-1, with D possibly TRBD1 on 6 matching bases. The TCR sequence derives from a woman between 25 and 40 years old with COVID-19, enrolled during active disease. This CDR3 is CASSLQGWNEQFF. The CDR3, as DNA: TGTGCCAGCAGTTTGCAGGGGTGGAATGAGCAGTTCTTC.